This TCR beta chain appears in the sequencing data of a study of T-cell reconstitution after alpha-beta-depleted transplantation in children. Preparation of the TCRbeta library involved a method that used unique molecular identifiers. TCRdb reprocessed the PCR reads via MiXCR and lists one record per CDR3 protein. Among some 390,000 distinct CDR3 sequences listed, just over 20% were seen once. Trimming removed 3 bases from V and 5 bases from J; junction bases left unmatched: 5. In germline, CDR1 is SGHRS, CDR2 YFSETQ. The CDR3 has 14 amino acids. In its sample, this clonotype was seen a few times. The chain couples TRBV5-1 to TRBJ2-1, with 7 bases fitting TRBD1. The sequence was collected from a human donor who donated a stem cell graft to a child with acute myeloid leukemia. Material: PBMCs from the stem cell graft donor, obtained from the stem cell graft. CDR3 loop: CASSSGQIDNEQFF. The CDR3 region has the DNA TGCGCCAGCAGCTCGGGACAGATCGACAATGAGCAGTTCTTC.